This T cell receptor (beta chain) was identified in a study of tumor-infiltrating lymphocytes in primary liver carcinoma (dated by TCRdb to about 2017). General notes on the study: Hepatocellular carcinoma (four) or combined HCC and intrahepatic cholangiocarcinoma (one) was present in the five patients, who were three men and two women aged 30 to 69 years. Across five regions of each liver tumor, along with adjacent normal tissue and blood, the study brought together TCRbeta repertoire sequencing, expression microarrays and whole-exome sequencing. A total of 35 specimens from 5 patients underwent TCRbeta repertoire sequencing, comprising 25 or so tumor regions, 5 adjacent noncancerous liver tissues and 5 peripheral blood samples. The five patients had tumors staged T1-T3 N0M0, with maximum diameters ranging from roughly 4 to 10 cm. Repertoires from technical replicates were highly reproducible, with mean shared-clone rates roughly 0.86 and correlation coefficients above 0.95. Samples yielded roughly 3.65 to 7.5 million productive TCRbeta reads; read depth did not differ significantly between tissue types. Agilent mRNA microarray profiling was performed on the roughly 25 tumor region samples to relate TCRbeta repertoire diversity to the local molecular phenotype.

TCRbeta-specific cDNA was reverse-transcribed from about 500 ng total RNA using a constant-region primer and ProtoScript II reverse transcriptase. Construction of the TCRbeta libraries relied on three nested rounds of multiplex PCR, following a slightly modified ARM-PCR procedure. Multiplex TRBV1-TRBV30 forward primers and a Cbeta reverse primer were used in the first two PCR rounds, each of which was run for about 10 cycles. A final 25-cycle PCR with Deep VentR polymerase added sample barcodes and Illumina adapters. Before sequencing, amplicons of 200-500 bp were gel-purified using a QIAquick gel extraction kit. TCRbeta amplicons were sequenced on an Illumina HiSeq 2500 with 250-bp paired-end reads. Under the source paper's analysis protocol: Trimmomatic v0.33 was used to quality-trim the reads, and FLASH v1.2.11 was used to merge paired reads so that full CDR3 sequences could be recovered. V, D and J germline segments were assigned to the rearranged TCRbeta sequences using MiGEC v1.2.1b. VDJtools v1.0.0 computed clonotype statistics and Shannon-Wiener diversity indices. To cut down on sampling bias, every analysis after diversity analysis relied on just the 250 most abundant clonotypes from each sample. TCRdb took the public reads, trimmed them with fastp at Q25, ran MiXCR for clone calling and kept in-frame beta chains. Every entry covers one CDR3 protein and lists the most common genes and DNA from its rows. These V and J calls rely on TCRdb rather than the paper's analysis. Counted in this sample were approximately 64,000 distinct CDR3 sequences; about 71% of them appeared once. The top ten clones comprise about 40% of the sample.

Total RNA and DNA were co-extracted from 20-30 mg of bulk tissue with the AllPrep DNA/RNA mini kit, without cell sorting. Between November 2015 and early 2016, about five patients in China with histopathologically diagnosed primary liver carcinoma had their tumors surgically resected. Chronic HBV infection was present in the patients, and the patients were treatment-naive at sampling. Five spatially separated regions were sampled from each tumor: the superior, inferior, left-lateral and right-lateral poles, plus the tumor centre. Histological examination found more than 75% viable tumor cells in every tumor sample. Fresh tumor and adjacent tissue pieces were bisected, with one half stored in RNAlater at -80 degrees C and the other half sent for histology. With regard to this clonotype: Its target antigen remains unknown. Nothing much larger sits one base from this clone, and base qualities are not available.

Points the paper makes about the study in general: Only roughly 7-24% of top clones appeared in all five regions of a tumor, which suggests that tumor-infiltrating T cells are spatially heterogeneous. The study included only four to six patients, and the authors note findings should be validated in a larger study. The top 250 clones made up a significantly larger repertoire fraction in tumors than in blood (p = 0.039). Comparison of CD4+ and CD8+ T cell repertoires was precluded by the use of bulk unsorted samples. Pairs of tumor regions showed greater repertoire overlap (mean around 36%) than tumor-adjacent pairs (approximately 17%) or tumor-blood pairs (approximately 15%), which is consistent with antigen-driven expansion. Because sequencing covered only the TCR beta chain and unpaired alpha chains were not captured, true repertoire diversity is likely underestimated.

The cysteine opens and the phenylalanine closes a CDR3 of 12 amino acids. CDR3 DNA is the only sequence kept; it has 36 bases, read in frame from the first base. CDR1 and CDR2 are read off the germline V gene as MNHNS and SASEGT. V gives up 0 bases and J gives up 8 bases, and the segment between their germline ends measures 6 bases. The chain was built from TRBV6-1 and TRBJ2-3; no confident D gene assignment can be made. This TCR was recovered from a man aged 35 to 55 with primary liver carcinoma and hepatitis B virus infection. Sequencing was performed on liver tumor tissue from sampling region 4. The cell subset or site label on this specimen signifies: tumor region T4, right-lateral pole. The DNA sequence is TGTGCCAGCAGTGAAGCTGTTGGTACGCAGTATTTT. The resulting protein is CASSEAVGTQYF.